A single sample gave rise to the 25 T cell receptor beta chains below, sequenced in a study of read filtering for tumor transcriptome and immune sequencing. This library used approximately 370 ng RNA and molecular barcoded adaptors spanning alpha/delta and beta/gamma chains. MiXCR, run by TCRdb on the reads, gives a single entry per CDR3 protein. The sample lists 30,000 to 45,000 distinct CDR3 sequences; around 13% were seen once. The sample was a population of CD138-negative cells sorted from bone marrow. The receptors derive from a donor at least 40 years old with multiple myeloma.

With regard to this clonotype: With a much larger clone just one base away, this may be a read error. V is TRBV6-1 and J is TRBJ1-1; D is unresolved. CDR1 is MNHNS and CDR2 is SASEGT in the germline V gene. The CDR3 is 11 residues long. Trimming took off 10 bases at V and 11 bases at J, with 17 bases between the two ends. The CDR3: CATQGASMAFF. The CDR3 DNA reads TGTGCCACCCAAGGCGCATCTATGGCTTTCTTT.

The rearrangement joins TRBV28 to TRBJ2-7; either TRBD1 or TRBD2 may supply D (5 bases each). Trimming shortened V by 8 bases and J by 3 bases, and 8 bases separated the two germline ends. From germline, CDR1 is MDHEN and CDR2 SYDVKM. This CDR3 is 11 amino acids long. The CDR3 nucleotides read TGTGCCAGCCGGGACGGCTACGAGCAGTACTTC. It is translated as CASRDGYEQYF.

Ten or more counts support this clonotype. The chain links TRBV19 to TRBJ1-5; no clear D gene. The germline gives CDR1 LNHDA, CDR2 SQIVND (reference sequence). The CDR3 runs to 13 residues. V was pared by 6 bases and J by 6 bases, with 12 bases between. This CDR3 reads CASRAAGSQPQHF. The CDR3 DNA follows: TGTGCCAGTAGGGCGGCGGGGAGTCAGCCCCAGCATTTT.

This clonotype was recorded a few times. The V and J genes are TRBV20-1 and TRBJ1-1, with TRBD1 matching over 10 bases. The CDR3 totals 18 residues. J gave up 4 bases and V 2 bases, and 16 bases lay outside the gene matches. CDR1 is DFQATT, CDR2 SNEGSKA, per germline (reference sequence). The CDR3 DNA follows: TGCAGTGCTAGACACCTCCCGGGACAGGGGACGAAAAGCACTGAAGCTTTCTTT. Protein: CSARHLPGQGTKSTEAFF.

This clonotype has a count of ten or more. In DNA, the CDR3 is TGTGCCAGCAGTAGCAGGATGGTAAGCAATCAGCCCCAGCATTTT. It codes for CASSSRMVSNQPQHF. The V and J genes are TRBV25-1 and TRBJ1-5; D is unresolved. Trimming took 5 bases from V and 1 from J, leaving 12 bases between them. Germline values: CDR1 MGHDK, CDR2 SYGVNS. The CDR3 runs 15 residues.

This clonotype has a count of ten or more. The rearrangement links TRBV4-3 to TRBJ2-3, with 10 bases lining up with TRBD1. The CDR3 loop spans 16 amino acids. The V gene end was trimmed by 4 bases and the J gene end by 5 bases; junction bases not matched to a gene: 9. Per germline, CDR1 LGHNA and CDR2 YSLEER. The CDR3 DNA sequence: TGCGCCAGCAGCCCAATGGGACAGGGGTCGATAGATACGCAGTATTTT. It yields the protein CASSPMGQGSIDTQYF.

This chain connects TRBV20-1 to TRBJ1-1; unclear D gene. This CDR3 has 13 residues. Germline loops: CDR1 DFQATT, CDR2 SNEGSKA (reference sequence). CDR3 nucleotides: TGCAGCCTTAGGCGCGGCATGAACACTGAAGCTTTCTTT. Translation gives CSLRRGMNTEAFF.

This clonotype was counted at least ten times. J is TRBJ2-2 and V is TRBV10-2, with D unclear. CDR3 length: 18 amino acids. Germline V gene data show CDR1 as WSHSY and CDR2 as SAAADI. The ends were cut back, 6 bases at V and 8 bases at J, with 28 bases in the middle. In DNA, the CDR3 is TGCGCCAGCAGCGCCCTTGGGGTGCACACACGAAGCCCGGGGGAGCTGTTTTTT. Residues: CASSALGVHTRSPGELFF.

This clonotype was seen ten or more times. The chain recombines TRBV10-3 with TRBJ2-1, with D hard to call. In germline, CDR1 is ENHRY, CDR2 SYGVKD. V lost 0 bases, J lost 0 bases, and 12 bases lay in between. CDR3 size: 17 residues. Written as DNA, the CDR3 is TGTGCCATCAGTGAGTCTAAGGGCGGAGCCTCCTACAATGAGCAGTTCTTC. This codes for CAISESKGGASYNEQFF.

Note on this clonotype: A clone one base away is much larger, so this may be a read error. This chain joins TRBV6-2 or TRBV6-3 and TRBJ2-7; 10 bases are shared with TRBD2. Trimming took 6 bases from V and 2 from J; bases not matched to a gene: 4. The CDR3 length is 14 residues. Per germline, CDR1 MNHEY and CDR2 SVGEGT. The DNA of the CDR3 is TGTGCCAGCAGGACTAGCGGGTTGGCCTACGAGCAGTACTTC. Translating it yields CASRTSGLAYEQYF.

Only one count was recorded for this clonotype. The CDR3: CASMGPYNEQFF. CDR3 nucleotide sequence: TGTGCCAGCATGGGACCCTACAATGAGCAGTTCTTC. The chain couples TRBV28 to TRBJ2-1, with D perhaps assigned TRBD1 or TRBD2 (5 bases each). Trimming removed 7 bases at V and 2 bases at J, with 6 bases between. This CDR3 region has 12 residues. Looked up from germline, CDR1 is MDHEN and CDR2 is SYDVKM.

This clonotype was picked up many times. The rearrangement links TRBV20-1 to TRBJ2-7; 8 bases agree with TRBD2. V trimming: 3 bases; J trimming: 4 bases; junction bases outside the gene matches: 11. Germline CDR1 reads DFQATT; CDR2 reads SNEGSKA (reference sequence). This CDR3 has 15 amino acids. The CDR3 coding sequence is TGCAGTGCTAGGGCCCTGCGAGCGGGAGAGTACGAGCAGTACTTC. This codes for CSARALRAGEYEQYF.

This clonotype was picked up many times. The genes are TRBV6-5 and TRBJ1-2; 8 bases are a match to TRBD1. This CDR3 has 15 residues. Germline values: CDR1 MNHEY, CDR2 SVGAGI. The junction had 10 bases not matched to a gene; V was cut back by 6 bases and J by 4 bases. The CDR3 DNA reads as TGTGCCAGCAGGGGACAGGCCCGGCAGGTCTATGGCTACACCTTC. This gives the protein CASRGQARQVYGYTF.

This clonotype has only a few counts. This rearrangement joins TRBV29-1 to TRBJ2-5, with a possible D match to TRBD1 (6 bases). V lost 6 bases and J 1 base, leaving 24 bases between the germline ends. The CDR3 sequence is 17 residues long. The germline V gene has CDR1 SQVTM and CDR2 ANQGSEA. DNA of the CDR3: TGCAGCGTCGTGGACAGCGCATCACGGGCGACCCAAGAGACCCAGTACTTC. This gives the protein CSVVDSASRATQETQYF. Full variable domain (remainder filled in from reference TRBV29-1 and TRBJ2-5): SAVISQKPSRDICQRGTSLTIQCQVDSQVTMMFWYRQQPGQSLTLIATANQGSEATYESGFVIDKFPISRPNLTFSTLTVSNMSPEDSSIYLCSVVDSASRATQETQYFGPGTRLLVL.

This clonotype came up many times. This rearrangement joins TRBV9 to TRBJ1-2; possible D gene TRBD1, 5 bases. The CDR3 is made up of 13 amino acids. Trimming pared 4 bases from V and 3 bases from J, leaving 10 bases between. Per germline, CDR1 SGDLS and CDR2 YYNGEE. DNA of the CDR3: TGTGCCAGCAGCCCCGACAGAGACTATGGCTACACCTTC. It is translated as CASSPDRDYGYTF.

The V call is TRBV5-1, the J call TRBJ1-1; TRBD1 might be the D (5 bases). CDR1 and CDR2 from the germline V gene are SGHRS and YFSETQ. The CDR3 loop spans 14 amino acids. The V gene lost 4 bases and the J gene lost 1 base, with 11 bases spanning the gap. Here the CDR3 reads CASSGVGTNTEAFF. The CDR3 bases are TGCGCCAGCAGCGGAGTGGGGACGAACACTGAAGCTTTCTTT.

For this clonotype: One end of the junction is discordant with germline, which a read error may explain. V gene TRBV11-2 combines with J gene TRBJ2-1; D is undetermined. The CDR3 has 15 amino acids. Germline V gene lookup returns CDR1 SGHAT and CDR2 FQNNGV. This CDR3 is CASSPFRLSYNEQFF. CDR3 sequence (DNA): TGCGCCAGCAGCCCCTTTCGACTGTCCTACAATGAGCAGTTCTTC.

This clonotype was seen many times. The chain combines TRBV4-3 with TRBJ1-6; D is undetermined. Between the trimmed V and J ends, which lost 3 bases and 5 bases, there was a span of 11 bases. CDR1 and CDR2 from the germline V gene are LGHNA and YSLEER. The CDR3 covers 15 residues. CDR3: CASSQDPGNNSPLHF. CDR3 nucleotides: TGCGCCAGCAGCCAGGACCCGGGCAATAATTCACCCCTCCACTTT.

This clonotype came up many times. This chain links TRBV30 with TRBJ2-1; TRBD2 matches 12 bases. Germline V lookup: CDR1 GTSNPN, CDR2 SVGIG (reference sequence). With V trimmed by 4 bases and J by 8 bases, 6 bases remained unmatched. The CDR3 spans 14 residues. The CDR3 is CAWTTLAGGYEQFF. In DNA form, the CDR3 reads TGTGCCTGGACGACACTAGCGGGAGGATATGAGCAGTTCTTC.

This clonotype was seen at least ten times. This sequence joins TRBV7-2 and TRBJ2-5, with TRBD1 matching over 9 bases. Germline trimming cut 3 bases from V and 4 bases from J; bases unmatched to any gene: 9. Germline CDR1 is SGHTA and CDR2 is FQGNSA. The CDR3 runs to 16 residues. The CDR3 sequence: CASSFALQGAGETQYF. The CDR3 DNA reads as TGTGCCAGCAGCTTCGCACTACAGGGGGCGGGAGAGACCCAGTACTTC.

Ten or more counts support this clonotype. The V call is TRBV7-8, the J call TRBJ1-1; the D gene is possibly TRBD1 (5 bases). The V gene lost 1 base and the J gene lost 0 bases, with 12 bases spanning the gap. The germline gives CDR1 SGHVS, CDR2 FQNEAQ. The CDR3 covers 16 residues. CDR3 DNA: TGTGCCAGCAGCTTAGTCCCGGGACCGGTGAACACTGAAGCTTTCTTT. Translation gives CASSLVPGPVNTEAFF.

In its sample, this clonotype was seen many times. One junction end does not reproduce the germline sequence, and a read error may be involved. The V and J genes are TRBV28 and TRBJ2-2; D call uncertain. The CDR3 spans 15 residues. Germline values: CDR1 MDHEN, CDR2 SYDVKM. As DNA, the CDR3 is TGTGCCAGTAGTTTGAACGACTTTTCCACCGGGGAGCTGTTTTTT. Translation: CASSLNDFSTGELFF.

The sample holds many counts of this clonotype. The V call is TRBV7-8, the J call TRBJ1-5; D gene ambiguous. The CDR3 spans 15 residues. Germline assignment: CDR1 SGHVS and CDR2 FQNEAQ. Deletions cut 2 bases from V and 1 base from J, with 9 bases between. DNA of the CDR3: TGTGCCAGCAGCTTAAACTTAAGCAGCAATCAGCCCCAGCATTTT. It yields the protein CASSLNLSSNQPQHF. The full variable domain, its missing parts supplied by reference TRBV7-8 and TRBJ1-5, is GAGVSQSPRYKVAKRGQDVALRCDPISGHVSLFWYQQALGQGPEFLTYFQNEAQLDKSGLPSDRFFAERPEGSVSTLKIQRTQQEDSAVYLCASSLNLSSNQPQHFGDGTRLSIL.

This clonotype was seen many times. The rearrangement links TRBV29-1 to TRBJ2-6; possibly TRBD1 or TRBD2 for D (5 bases each). The germline V gene encodes CDR1 SQVTM and CDR2 ANQGSEA. The CDR3 loop spans 20 amino acids. Trimming took off 1 base at V and 1 base at J, with 23 bases between the two ends. Here the CDR3 DNA reads TGCAGCGTTGAAGGGGGCCTTTGGGACGGAGTACGATCTGGGGCCAACGTCCTGACTTTC. Translated, it gives CSVEGGLWDGVRSGANVLTF.

This clonotype was seen many times. The chain recombines TRBV30 with TRBJ1-5; D call uncertain. CDR1 GTSNPN and CDR2 SVGIG come from the germline V gene (reference sequence). Deletions cut 0 bases from V and 3 bases from J, with 12 bases between. The CDR3 is made up of 15 amino acids. CDR3 protein: CAWSVHLIINQPQHF. The CDR3 nucleotides are TGTGCCTGGAGTGTACACCTTATCATCAATCAGCCCCAGCATTTT.